This TCR beta chain emerged from a study of blood T cell repertoires in COVID-19. On the study more broadly: Collection of acute and convalescent COVID-19 samples took place in the United States, Italy and Spain. T cells, B-cell-depleted T cells, or PBMCs provided the cDNA or gDNA that served as material.

Per the original methods: Amplification with reference gene primers provided the estimates of nucleated cell counts. TCRdb keeps only in-frame clones here, not all; method: immunoSEQ multiplex PCR. That table gives V, J and clone size, and the DNA gave D and trimming. The repertoire holds 100,000 to 150,000 clones, with approximately 82% as singletons. The CDR3 is 16 amino acids. V dropped 3 bases and J dropped 5; count of bases not matched to a gene: 6. The germline CDR1 and CDR2 sequences are KGHDR and SFDVKD. This chain joins TRBV24-1 and TRBJ2-5; the match to TRBD1 covers 12 bases. Specimen: peripheral blood. The receptor's source is a man aged 40-49 years with active or convalescent COVID-19. Written as DNA, the CDR3 is TGTGCCACCAGTGATACCGGGACAGGGGGCGCGGAGACCCAGTACTTC. Protein: CATSDTGTGGAETQYF.